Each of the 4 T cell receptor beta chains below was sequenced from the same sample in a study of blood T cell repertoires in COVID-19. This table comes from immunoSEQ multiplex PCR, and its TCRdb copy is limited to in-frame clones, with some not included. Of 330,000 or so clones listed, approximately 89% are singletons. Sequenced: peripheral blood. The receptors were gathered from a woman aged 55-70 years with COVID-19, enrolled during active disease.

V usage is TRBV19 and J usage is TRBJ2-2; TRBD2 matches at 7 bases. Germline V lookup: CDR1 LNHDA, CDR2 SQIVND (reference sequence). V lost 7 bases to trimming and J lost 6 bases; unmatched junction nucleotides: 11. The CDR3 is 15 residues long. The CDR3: CASKDLQAGPGELFF. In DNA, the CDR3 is TGTGCCAGTAAGGACTTGCAAGCGGGGCCCGGGGAGCTGTTTTTT. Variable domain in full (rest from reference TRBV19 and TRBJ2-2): DGGITQSPKYLFRKEGQNVTLSCEQNLNHDAMYWYRQDPGQGLRLIYYSQIVNDFQKGDIAEGYSVSREKKESFPLTVTSAQKNPTAFYLCASKDLQAGPGELFFGEGSRLTVL.

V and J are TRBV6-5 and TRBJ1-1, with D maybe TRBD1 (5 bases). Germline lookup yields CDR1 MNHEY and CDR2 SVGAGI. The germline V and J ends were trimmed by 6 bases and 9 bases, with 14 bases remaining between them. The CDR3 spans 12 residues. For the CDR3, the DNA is TGTGCCAGCAGGAACCTTCAGGGTAAAGCTTTCTTT. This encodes CASRNLQGKAFF.

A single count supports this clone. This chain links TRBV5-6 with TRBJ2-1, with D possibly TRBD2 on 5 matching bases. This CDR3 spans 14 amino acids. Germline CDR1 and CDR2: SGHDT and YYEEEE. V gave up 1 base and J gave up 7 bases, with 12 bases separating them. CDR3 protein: CASSLLRVSNEQFF. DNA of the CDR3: TGTGCCAGCAGCTTGTTGCGGGTATCGAATGAGCAGTTCTTC.

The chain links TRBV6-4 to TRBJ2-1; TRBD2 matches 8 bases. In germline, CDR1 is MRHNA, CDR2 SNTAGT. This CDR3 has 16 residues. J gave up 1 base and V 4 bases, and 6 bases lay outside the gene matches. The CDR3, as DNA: TGTGCCAGCAGTGCGTACCGCGGGGGGTCCTACAATGAGCAGTTCTTC. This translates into CASSAYRGGSYNEQFF.